A selection of T cell receptor beta chains follows, all from one sample in a study of cytomegalovirus exposure and HLA in healthy donors. The data were produced by immunoSEQ multiplex PCR, yet TCRdb's version contains in-frame clones alone and is incomplete. The sample table sets out roughly 120,000 clones. The sample comprised PBMCs. The receptors were sampled from a man aged 18 to 35 in good health and CMV-seronegative. Each CDR3 is given with its conserved first and last residue. D genes are given only for firm matches.

TGTGCCAGCAGCTCACAGGGGATGTGGGGCTACACCTTC	CASSSQGMWGYTF	TRBD1	TRBJ1-2	TRBV7-9
TGTGCCAGCAGCTCTGATGGGGCGGTGGCCTACGAGCAGTACTTC	CASSSDGAVAYEQYF	-	TRBJ2-7	TRBV5-4
TGTGCCTGGAGTGTACTGACATCAGCCGGGGAGCTGTTTTTT	CAWSVLTSAGELFF	-	TRBJ2-2	TRBV30
TGTGCCAGCAGACCGTCCGGTGTTCGGGAGACCCAGTACTTC	CASRPSGVRETQYF	-	TRBJ2-5	TRBV11-2
TGTGCCAGCAGCCCCCGTCCAGTCTACGAGCAGTACTTC	CASSPRPVYEQYF	-	TRBJ2-7	TRBV5-6
TGTGCCAGCAGTTTAAGGAGGGGCGGCCTAGGCGTCCTGACTTTC	CASSLRRGGLGVLTF	-	TRBJ2-6	TRBV28
TGTGCCAGCAGCCCTCGACTGGAAACCTACAATGAGCAGTTCTTC	CASSPRLETYNEQFF	-	TRBJ2-1	TRBV5-4
TGTGCCAGCAGCCAAGATTGGACAGATGGCTACACCTTC	CASSQDWTDGYTF	-	TRBJ1-2	TRBV14
TGTGCCAGTAACTCGGGAGGGAACTACGAGCAGTACTTC	CASNSGGNYEQYF	TRBD2	TRBJ2-7	TRBV19
TGTGCCAGCAGTCTAGGGGGCCTTCATGTTCTGTACTTC	CASSLGGLHVLYF	TRBD1	TRBJ2-7	TRBV25-1
TGTGCCAGCAGTAAAAAACCGGGACTAGCGAGGCAGTTCTTC	CASSKKPGLARQFF	TRBD2	TRBJ2-1	TRBV7-2
TGTGCCAGCAGTTTGGAACAAGTGGGGCTTTCTGGGGCCAACGTCCTGACTTTC	CASSLEQVGLSGANVLTF	-	TRBJ2-6	TRBV28
TGTGCCAGCAGTGAGACTAGTCGCCGTGGGGATACGCAGTATTTT	CASSETSRRGDTQYF	-	TRBJ2-3	TRBV6-4
TGTGCCAGCTCACCGGCCGCGGGGGACTATGGCTACACCTTC	CASSPAAGDYGYTF	-	TRBJ1-2	TRBV18
TGTGCCAGCCTGCGGACAGGGGGCTCTGGCTACACCTTC	CASLRTGGSGYTF	TRBD1	TRBJ1-2	TRBV6-1
TGTGCCAGCAGCGACCCCCGGGACAGGGCAGAGACCCAGTACTTC	CASSDPRDRAETQYF	TRBD1	TRBJ2-5	TRBV11-3
TGTGCTAGCAGCTTACAGACAGGGATCCAGCAGTACTTC	CASSLQTGIQQYF	TRBD1	TRBJ2-7	TRBV7-7
TGTGCAAGTCGCTTCCGACAGGGGAAGGACAATGAGCAGTTCTTC	CASRFRQGKDNEQFF	-	TRBJ2-1	TRBV12-2
TGTGCCAGCAGTTATGGGACACTCCAAACCCAGTACTTC	CASSYGTLQTQYF	-	TRBJ2-5	TRBV28
TGTGCCTGGAGAGGGACAGGGGGCCTCCAGCCCCAGCATTTT	CAWRGTGGLQPQHF	TRBD1	TRBJ1-5	TRBV30
TGTGCCAGCAGCCCATCTAGATGGACTAGCGGGGCTAACACCGGGGAGCTGTTTTTT	CASSPSRWTSGANTGELFF	TRBD2	TRBJ2-2	TRBV7-9
TGTGCCAGCAGTGAAGCCCCGGGGAAGACCTACGAGCAGTACTTC	CASSEAPGKTYEQYF	-	TRBJ2-7	TRBV6-1
TGTGCCAGCAGTGCATGGCTCGGGACAGAGAACACTGAAGCTTTCTTT	CASSAWLGTENTEAFF	TRBD1	TRBJ1-1	TRBV27
TGCAGTGCTAATTCTCTACCCCCTTTCTTT	CSANSLPPFF	-	TRBJ1-1	TRBV20-1
TGTGCCTGGAGGATAGAACAGCTCTCTGGAAACACCATATATTTT	CAWRIEQLSGNTIYF	-	TRBJ1-3	TRBV30
TGTGCCAGCGGTACAGGGTATGGCTACACCTTC	CASGTGYGYTF	-	TRBJ1-2	TRBV2
TGCAGCGTTAGGGGACTAGCAGCCTACGAGCAGTACTTC	CSVRGLAAYEQYF	TRBD2	TRBJ2-7	TRBV29-1
TGTGCCAGCAGCCCGCGGGCCCAGAAAGGCGACGAGCAGTACTTC	CASSPRAQKGDEQYF	-	TRBJ2-7	TRBV27
TGTGCCAGCAGTGGGGGACTTACCCAGCATTTT	CASSGGLTQHF	-	TRBJ1-5	TRBV28
TGTGCCGGGAGTGTAGGTGCGGAGGGCAATTCACCCCTCCACTTT	CAGSVGAEGNSPLHF	-	TRBJ1-6	TRBV30
TGTGCCAGTATCTTTAGGCCAGGCGGGACCGGGGAGCTGTTTTTT	CASIFRPGGTGELFF	-	TRBJ2-2	TRBV19
TGCGCCAGCAGCTTGGCTGGGGAGGAGGTAAATCAGCCCCAGCATTTT	CASSLAGEEVNQPQHF	-	TRBJ1-5	TRBV5-1
TGTGCCAGCTCACCACGAAGCGGTAGCGAAACAGATACGCAGTATTTT	CASSPRSGSETDTQYF	-	TRBJ2-3	TRBV18
TGTGCCAGCAGCTCCAAGCGGGAGTGGTACGAGCAGTACTTC	CASSSKREWYEQYF	TRBD2	TRBJ2-7	TRBV5-6
TGTGCCAGCAGTCCGGGACTACGAGCCTACGAGCAGTACTTC	CASSPGLRAYEQYF	TRBD2	TRBJ2-7	TRBV5-6
TGTGCCAGCGGTACGGGGGACACTGAAGCTTTCTTT	CASGTGDTEAFF	-	TRBJ1-1	TRBV5-4
TGCAGCGTTGAAATCTTGGGGGGGGCTAATGGCTACACCTTC	CSVEILGGANGYTF	-	TRBJ1-2	TRBV29-1
TGTGCCAGTAGTATCGGACTAGCGGGGGGCATTTACAATGAGCAGTTCTTC	CASSIGLAGGIYNEQFF	TRBD2	TRBJ2-1	TRBV19
TGTGCCAGCAGCTTGGGGGCTCTAAACACCGGGGAGCTGTTTTTT	CASSLGALNTGELFF	-	TRBJ2-2	TRBV5-4
TGCGCCAGCAGTGAAGGGACAGGGTTCCCTTACGAGCAGTACTTC	CASSEGTGFPYEQYF	TRBD1	TRBJ2-7	TRBV10-1
TGTGCCAGCAGCTTACAGGGGACGAACACTGAAGCTTTCTTT	CASSLQGTNTEAFF	-	TRBJ1-1	TRBV7-9
TGTGCCAGCAGCCAAGGGACAGGGAGCTCCTACGAGCAGTACTTC	CASSQGTGSSYEQYF	TRBD1	TRBJ2-7	TRBV14
TGTGCCAGCAGCTTGCGACAGGGGGCTTACGAGCAGTACTTC	CASSLRQGAYEQYF	TRBD1	TRBJ2-7	TRBV5-4
TGTGCCAGCAGCTTAGTACTAGCGGGGCCCACAGATACGCAGTATTTT	CASSLVLAGPTDTQYF	TRBD2	TRBJ2-3	TRBV7-9
TGTGCCAGCAGTTTGCCCGTTACAGGGGGCCTTGCCGAGCAGTACTTC	CASSLPVTGGLAEQYF	TRBD1	TRBJ2-7	TRBV28
TGCGCCAGCAGCCACCGGGGACAGTCATACACCGGGGAGCTGTTTTTT	CASSHRGQSYTGELFF	TRBD1	TRBJ2-2	TRBV4-1
TGTGCCAGCAGTTTATGGGGGTTCGGCACAGGGGCTGGGGGAGCTTTCTTT	CASSLWGFGTGAGGAFF	TRBD1	TRBJ1-1	TRBV28
TGTGCCAGCATGCTGTGGAGCACTAGCACAGATACGCAGTATTTT	CASMLWSTSTDTQYF	-	TRBJ2-3	TRBV6-1
TGCGCCAGCAGCTTGGCCCTAGGGGAGGATGGCTACACCTTC	CASSLALGEDGYTF	-	TRBJ1-2	TRBV5-1
TGCGCCAGCAGCCAAGATTTCTCAATTCCCGGAAACATTCAGTACTTC	CASSQDFSIPGNIQYF	-	TRBJ2-4	TRBV4-1
TGTGCCAGCAGCTCCCCCCAGTCGGCGGGAGTAGGGTACGAGCAGTACTTC	CASSSPQSAGVGYEQYF	TRBD2	TRBJ2-7	TRBV28
TGTGCCAGTAGTATAGGACGGAGCTCCTACGAGCAGTACTTC	CASSIGRSSYEQYF	-	TRBJ2-7	TRBV19
TGTGCCAGCAGTTACCGGAGACGCGGGGATACGCAGTATTTT	CASSYRRRGDTQYF	-	TRBJ2-3	TRBV6-5
TGTGCCAGCAGTCGGAGCGGTGATGAAAAACTGTTTTTT	CASSRSGDEKLFF	-	TRBJ1-4	TRBV6-5
TGTGCCAGCAGCCTAAGAACAGGGGCCCGAATATCCACTGAAGCTTTCTTT	CASSLRTGARISTEAFF	TRBD1	TRBJ1-1	TRBV7-8
TGTGCCACCAGTAACAGGGTCGGTAACTATGGCTACACCTTC	CATSNRVGNYGYTF	-	TRBJ1-2	TRBV15
TGTGCCATCAGTGAGTCGACAGGTCCCCATCAGCCCCAGCATTTT	CAISESTGPHQPQHF	-	TRBJ1-5	TRBV10-3